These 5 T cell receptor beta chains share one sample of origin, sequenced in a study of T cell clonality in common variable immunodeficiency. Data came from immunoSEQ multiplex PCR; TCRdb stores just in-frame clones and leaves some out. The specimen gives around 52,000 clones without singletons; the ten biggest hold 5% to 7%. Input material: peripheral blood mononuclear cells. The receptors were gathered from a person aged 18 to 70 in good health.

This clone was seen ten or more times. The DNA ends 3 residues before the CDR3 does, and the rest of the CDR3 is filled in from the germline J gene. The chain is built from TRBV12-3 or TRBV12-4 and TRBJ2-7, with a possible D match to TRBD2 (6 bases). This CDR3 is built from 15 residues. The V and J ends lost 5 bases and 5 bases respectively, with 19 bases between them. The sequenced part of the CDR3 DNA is TGTGCCAGCAGTCCTAGCGCCCTCTCTTTGGACGAG. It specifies CASSPSALSLDE. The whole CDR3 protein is CASSPSALSLDEQYF.

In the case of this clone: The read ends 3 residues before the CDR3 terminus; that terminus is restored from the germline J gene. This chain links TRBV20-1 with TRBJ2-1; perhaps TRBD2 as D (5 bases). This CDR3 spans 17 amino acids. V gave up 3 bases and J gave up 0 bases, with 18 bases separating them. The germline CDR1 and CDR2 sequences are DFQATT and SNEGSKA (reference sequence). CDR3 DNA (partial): TGCAGTGCTAGGTTCCGCCCAGCGGAAAGCTCCTACAATGAG. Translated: CSARFRPAESSYNE. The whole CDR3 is CSARFRPAESSYNEQFF.

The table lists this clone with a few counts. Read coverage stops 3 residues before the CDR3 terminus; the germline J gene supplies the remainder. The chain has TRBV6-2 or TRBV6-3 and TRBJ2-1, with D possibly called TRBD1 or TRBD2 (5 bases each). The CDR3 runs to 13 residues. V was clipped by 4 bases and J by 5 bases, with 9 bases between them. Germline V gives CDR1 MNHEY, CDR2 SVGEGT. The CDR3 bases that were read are TGTGCCAGCAGTTTCCAGGGAGACAATGAG. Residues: CASSFQGDNE. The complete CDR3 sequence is CASSFQGDNEQFF.

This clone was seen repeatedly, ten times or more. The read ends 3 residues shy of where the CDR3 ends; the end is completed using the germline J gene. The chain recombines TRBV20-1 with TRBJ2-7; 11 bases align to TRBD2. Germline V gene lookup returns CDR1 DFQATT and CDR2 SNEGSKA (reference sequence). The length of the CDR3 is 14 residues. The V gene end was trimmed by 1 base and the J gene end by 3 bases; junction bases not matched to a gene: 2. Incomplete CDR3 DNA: TGCAGTGCTAGAGCGACTAGCGGGATCTACGAG. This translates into CSARATSGIYE. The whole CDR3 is CSARATSGIYEQYF.

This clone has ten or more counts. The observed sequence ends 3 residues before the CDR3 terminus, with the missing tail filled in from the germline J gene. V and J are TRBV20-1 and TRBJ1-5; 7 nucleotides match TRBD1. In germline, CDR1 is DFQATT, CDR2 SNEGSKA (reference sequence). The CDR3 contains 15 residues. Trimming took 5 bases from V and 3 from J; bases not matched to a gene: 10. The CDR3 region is CSASPGQLFNQPQHF. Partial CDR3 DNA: TGCAGTGCTTCTCCGGGACAGCTATTCAATCAGCCC.